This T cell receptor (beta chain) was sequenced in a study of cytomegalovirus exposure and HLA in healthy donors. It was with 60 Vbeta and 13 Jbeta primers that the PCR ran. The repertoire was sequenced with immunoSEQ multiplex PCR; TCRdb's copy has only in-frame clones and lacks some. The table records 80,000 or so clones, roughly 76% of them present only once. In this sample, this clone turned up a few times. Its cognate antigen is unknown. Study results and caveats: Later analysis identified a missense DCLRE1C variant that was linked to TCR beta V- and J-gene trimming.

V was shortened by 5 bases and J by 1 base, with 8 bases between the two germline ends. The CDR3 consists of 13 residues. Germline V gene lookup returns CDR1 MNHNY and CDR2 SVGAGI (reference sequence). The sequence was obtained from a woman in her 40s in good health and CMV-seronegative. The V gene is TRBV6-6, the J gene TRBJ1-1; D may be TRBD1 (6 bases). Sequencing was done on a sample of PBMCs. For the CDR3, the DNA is TGTGCCAGCAGTCAGGACAGGAACACTGAAGCTTTCTTT. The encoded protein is CASSQDRNTEAFF.